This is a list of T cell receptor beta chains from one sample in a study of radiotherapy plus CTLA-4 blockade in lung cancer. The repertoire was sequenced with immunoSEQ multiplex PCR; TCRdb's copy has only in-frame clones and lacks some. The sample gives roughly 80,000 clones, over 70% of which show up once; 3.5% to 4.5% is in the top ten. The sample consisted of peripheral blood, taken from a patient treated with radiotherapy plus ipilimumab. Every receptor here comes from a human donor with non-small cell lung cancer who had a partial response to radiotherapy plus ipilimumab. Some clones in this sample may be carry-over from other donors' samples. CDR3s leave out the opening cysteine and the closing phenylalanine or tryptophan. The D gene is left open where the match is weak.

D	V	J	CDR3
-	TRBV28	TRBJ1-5	ASSLVQGSNQPQH
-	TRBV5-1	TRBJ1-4	ASSRGGATNEKLF
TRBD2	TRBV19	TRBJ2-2	ASHTAGGGYTGELF
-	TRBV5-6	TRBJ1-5	ASSLDGSNQPQH
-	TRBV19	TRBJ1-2	ASSLIGQLYLYGYT
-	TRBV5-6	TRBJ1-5	ASSWKGINQPQH
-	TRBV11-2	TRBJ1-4	ASSLRRGEKLF
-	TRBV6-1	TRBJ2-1	ASSARAYNEQF
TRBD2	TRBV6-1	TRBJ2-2	ASSPGTSGTGELF
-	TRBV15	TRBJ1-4	ATSRGGRYNEKLF
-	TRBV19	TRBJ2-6	ASSYGVTGANVLT
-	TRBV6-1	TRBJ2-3	ASSDLDTQY
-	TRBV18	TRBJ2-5	ASSFGHGETQY
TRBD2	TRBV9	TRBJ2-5	ASSAQTSGGAGETQY
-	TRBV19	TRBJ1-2	ASSIEDIRRRGYT
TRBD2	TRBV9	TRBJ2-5	ASSVSGGAFGETQY
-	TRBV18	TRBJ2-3	ASSPSGETQY
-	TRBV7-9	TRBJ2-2	ASSHPQASTGELF
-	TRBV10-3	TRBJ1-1	AISETGNTEAF
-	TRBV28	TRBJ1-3	ASSLSYGNTIY
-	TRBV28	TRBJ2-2	ASSLPGARTGELF
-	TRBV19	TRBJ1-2	ASRKEGRNNYGYT
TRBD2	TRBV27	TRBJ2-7	ASSFRLAGYEQY
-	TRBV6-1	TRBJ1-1	ASSEGQTRNTEAF
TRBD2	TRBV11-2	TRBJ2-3	ASSVTSGGAQDTQY
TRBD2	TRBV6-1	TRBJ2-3	ASSVTGTISTDTQY